The T cell receptor beta chain described here comes from a study of blood T cell repertoires in COVID-19. Overall study: Material from acute and convalescent COVID-19 was sourced from the United States, Italy and Spain. The analysed material was cDNA or gDNA that came from T cells, B-cell-depleted T cells, or PBMCs.

Study processing details: From reference gene primer amplification, estimates of nucleated cell counts were derived. The repertoire was sequenced with immunoSEQ multiplex PCR; TCRdb's copy has only in-frame clones and lacks some. The DNA was the basis for D and trimming; V, J and clone size are from that table. Of 200,000 to 300,000 clones listed, more than 75% were seen once; the top ten hold 8.5% to 10%. The germline V gene has CDR1 MNHEY and CDR2 SVGAGI. V shed 8 bases, J shed 6 bases, and the junction held 4 bases outside the gene matches. The CDR3 is made up of 12 amino acids. V gene TRBV6-5 combines with J gene TRBJ2-1; 7 bases line up with TRBD1. The clonotype originates from a man aged 35-49 years who had recovered from COVID-19. Sequencing input: peripheral blood. The DNA for the CDR3 is TGTGCCAGCCCCGACAGGGCCAATGAGCAGTTCTTC. The encoded protein is CASPDRANEQFF.